The source of this T cell receptor beta chain is a study of blood T cells in healthy people across ages. Peripheral blood was drawn, approximately 10 milliliters per donor. V gave up 7 bases and J gave up 0 bases, with 6 bases separating them. The CDR3 is 12 residues long. Study-wide results and limits: With age, beta diversity per million T cells declined roughly linearly, significantly by 30 to 40. It was not known whether donors were CMV positive (a possible confounder of expanded clonotype changes). Naive CD4+ cells and diversity were both higher in long-lived donors than in aged donors.

A sample-barcoded 5' primer and a J-beta primer mix were used in a second PCR of roughly 6 to 11 cycles. TCRdb passed the 5' RACE reads through MiXCR, listing each CDR3 protein once. The sample includes 600,000 to 650,000 distinct CDR3 sequences, around three fifths seen only once; the top ten take 30% to 40%. This clonotype was found a few times. Antigen unknown. The sample was blood. The chain couples TRBV12-3 or TRBV12-4 to TRBJ2-5; the D is unclear. The sequence derives from a man in his 60s in good health. CDR3 loop: CASTSYQETQYF. The CDR3 region has the DNA TGTGCCAGCACCTCGTACCAAGAGACCCAGTACTTC.